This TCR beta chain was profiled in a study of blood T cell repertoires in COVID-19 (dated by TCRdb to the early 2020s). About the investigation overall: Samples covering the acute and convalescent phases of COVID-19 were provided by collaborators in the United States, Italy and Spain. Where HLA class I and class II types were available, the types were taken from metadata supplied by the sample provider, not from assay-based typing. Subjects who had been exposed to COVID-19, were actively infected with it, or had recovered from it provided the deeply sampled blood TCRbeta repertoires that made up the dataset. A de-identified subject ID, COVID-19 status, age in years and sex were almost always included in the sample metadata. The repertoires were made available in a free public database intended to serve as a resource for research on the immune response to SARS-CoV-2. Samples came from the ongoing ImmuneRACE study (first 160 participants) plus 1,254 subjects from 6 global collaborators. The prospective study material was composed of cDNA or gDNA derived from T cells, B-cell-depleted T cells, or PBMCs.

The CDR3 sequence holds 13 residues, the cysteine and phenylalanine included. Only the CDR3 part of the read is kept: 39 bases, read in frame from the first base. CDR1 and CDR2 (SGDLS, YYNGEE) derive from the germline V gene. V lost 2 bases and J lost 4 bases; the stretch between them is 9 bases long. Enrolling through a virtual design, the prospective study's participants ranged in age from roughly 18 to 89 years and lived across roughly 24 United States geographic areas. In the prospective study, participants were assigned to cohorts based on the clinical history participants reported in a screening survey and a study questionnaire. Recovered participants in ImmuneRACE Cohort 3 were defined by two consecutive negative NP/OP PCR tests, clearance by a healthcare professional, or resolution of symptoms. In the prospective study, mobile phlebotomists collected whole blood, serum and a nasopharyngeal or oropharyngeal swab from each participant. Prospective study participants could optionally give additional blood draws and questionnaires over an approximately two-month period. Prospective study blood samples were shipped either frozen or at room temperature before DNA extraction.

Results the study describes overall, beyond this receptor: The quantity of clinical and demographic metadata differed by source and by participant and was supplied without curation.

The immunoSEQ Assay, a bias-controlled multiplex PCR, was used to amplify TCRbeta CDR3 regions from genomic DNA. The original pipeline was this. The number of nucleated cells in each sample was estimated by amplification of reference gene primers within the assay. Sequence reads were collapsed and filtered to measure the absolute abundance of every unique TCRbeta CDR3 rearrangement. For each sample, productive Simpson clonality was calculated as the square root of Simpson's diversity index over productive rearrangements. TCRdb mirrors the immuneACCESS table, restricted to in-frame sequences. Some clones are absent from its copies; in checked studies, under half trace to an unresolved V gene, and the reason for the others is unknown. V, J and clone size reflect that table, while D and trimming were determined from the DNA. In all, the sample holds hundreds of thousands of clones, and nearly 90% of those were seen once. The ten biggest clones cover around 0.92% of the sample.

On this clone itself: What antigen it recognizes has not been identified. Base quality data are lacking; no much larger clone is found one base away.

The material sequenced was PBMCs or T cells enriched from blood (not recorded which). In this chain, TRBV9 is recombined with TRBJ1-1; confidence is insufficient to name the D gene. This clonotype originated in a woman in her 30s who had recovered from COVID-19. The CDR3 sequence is CASSVRWATEAFF. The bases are TGTGCCAGCAGCGTCAGGTGGGCCACTGAAGCTTTCTTT.